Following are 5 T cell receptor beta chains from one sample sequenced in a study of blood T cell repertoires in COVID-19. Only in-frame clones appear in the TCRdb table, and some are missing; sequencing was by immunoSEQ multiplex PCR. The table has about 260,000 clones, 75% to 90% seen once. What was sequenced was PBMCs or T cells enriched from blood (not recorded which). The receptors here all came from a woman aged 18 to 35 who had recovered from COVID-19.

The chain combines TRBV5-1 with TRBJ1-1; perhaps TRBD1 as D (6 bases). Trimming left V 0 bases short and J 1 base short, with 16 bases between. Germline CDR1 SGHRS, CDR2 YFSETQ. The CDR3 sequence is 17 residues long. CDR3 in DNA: TGCGCCAGCAGCTTGGTCCAACAGGGACGGGGGAACACTGAAGCTTTCTTT. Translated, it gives CASSLVQQGRGNTEAFF.

The DNA of the CDR3 is TGTGCCACCTTGGGGGCGGATTATGGCTACACCTTC. This sequence encodes CATLGADYGYTF. The rearrangement links TRBV6-5 to TRBJ1-2; D is possibly TRBD1 (6 bases). With 10 bases removed from V and 5 bases from J, the gap between germline ends came to 14 bases. The germline V gene has CDR1 MNHEY and CDR2 SVGAGI. The CDR3 totals 12 residues.

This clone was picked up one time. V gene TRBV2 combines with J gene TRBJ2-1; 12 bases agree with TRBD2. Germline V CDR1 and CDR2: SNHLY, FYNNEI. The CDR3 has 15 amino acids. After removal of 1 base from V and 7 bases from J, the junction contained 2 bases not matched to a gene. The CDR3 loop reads CASSEGLAGVNEQFF. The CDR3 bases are TGTGCCAGCAGTGAAGGACTAGCGGGGGTGAATGAGCAGTTCTTC.

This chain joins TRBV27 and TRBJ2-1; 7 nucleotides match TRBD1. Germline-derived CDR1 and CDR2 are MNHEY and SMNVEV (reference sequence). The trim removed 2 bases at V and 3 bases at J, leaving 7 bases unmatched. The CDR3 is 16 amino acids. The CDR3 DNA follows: TGTGCCAGCAGTTTACTAGGGGGCCGAGACTACAATGAGCAGTTCTTC. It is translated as CASSLLGGRDYNEQFF.

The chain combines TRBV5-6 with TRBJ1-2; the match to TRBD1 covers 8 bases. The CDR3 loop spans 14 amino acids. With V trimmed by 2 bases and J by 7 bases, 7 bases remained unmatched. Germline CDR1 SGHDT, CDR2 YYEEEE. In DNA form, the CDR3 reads TGTGCCAGCAGCTTTCCGACAGGGGCGAGTGGCTACACCTTC. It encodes CASSFPTGASGYTF. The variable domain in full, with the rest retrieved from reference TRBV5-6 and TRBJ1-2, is DAGVTQSPTHLIKTRGQQVTLRCSPKSGHDTVSWYQQALGQGPQFIFQYYEEEERQRGNFPDRFSGHQFPNYSSELNVNALLLGDSALYLCASSFPTGASGYTFGSGTRLTVV.